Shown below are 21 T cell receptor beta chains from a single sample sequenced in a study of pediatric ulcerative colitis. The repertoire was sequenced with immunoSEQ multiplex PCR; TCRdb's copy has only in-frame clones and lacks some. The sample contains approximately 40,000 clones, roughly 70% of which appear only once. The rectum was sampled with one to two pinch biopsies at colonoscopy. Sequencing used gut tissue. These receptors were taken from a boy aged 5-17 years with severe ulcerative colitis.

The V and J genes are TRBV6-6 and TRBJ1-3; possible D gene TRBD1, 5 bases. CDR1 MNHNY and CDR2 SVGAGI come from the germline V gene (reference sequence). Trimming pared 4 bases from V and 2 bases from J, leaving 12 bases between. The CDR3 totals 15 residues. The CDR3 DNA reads TGTGCCAGCAGTTTCGACGAGGGGACTGGAAACACCATATATTTT. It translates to CASSFDEGTGNTIYF.

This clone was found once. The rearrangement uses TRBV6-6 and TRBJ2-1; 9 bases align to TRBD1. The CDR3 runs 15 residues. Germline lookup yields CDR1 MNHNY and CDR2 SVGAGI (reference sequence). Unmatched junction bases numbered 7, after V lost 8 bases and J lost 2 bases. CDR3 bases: TGTGCCAGCTGGGACAGGGTAGTCCCCTACAATGAGCAGTTCTTC. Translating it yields CASWDRVVPYNEQFF.

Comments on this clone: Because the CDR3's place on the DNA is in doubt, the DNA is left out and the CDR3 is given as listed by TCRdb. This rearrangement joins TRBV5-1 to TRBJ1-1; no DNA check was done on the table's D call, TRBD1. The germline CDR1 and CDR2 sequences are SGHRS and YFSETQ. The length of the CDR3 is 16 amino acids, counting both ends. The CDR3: CASSSSPGQGWAEAFF.

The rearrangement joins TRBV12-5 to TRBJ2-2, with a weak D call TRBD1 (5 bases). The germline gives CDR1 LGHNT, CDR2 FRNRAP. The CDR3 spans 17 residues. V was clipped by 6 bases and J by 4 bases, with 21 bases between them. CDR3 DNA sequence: TGTGCTAGTGGCAGAGGCAGGGTGTCATCGCGCACCGGGGAGCTGTTTTTT. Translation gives CASGRGRVSSRTGELFF.

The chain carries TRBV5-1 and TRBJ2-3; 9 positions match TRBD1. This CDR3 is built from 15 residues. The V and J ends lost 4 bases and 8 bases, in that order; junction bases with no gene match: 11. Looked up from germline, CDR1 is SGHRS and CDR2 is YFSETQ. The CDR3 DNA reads TGCGCCAGCAGCACGAGGACAGGGGAAGGGGGTACGCAGTATTTT. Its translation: CASSTRTGEGGTQYF.

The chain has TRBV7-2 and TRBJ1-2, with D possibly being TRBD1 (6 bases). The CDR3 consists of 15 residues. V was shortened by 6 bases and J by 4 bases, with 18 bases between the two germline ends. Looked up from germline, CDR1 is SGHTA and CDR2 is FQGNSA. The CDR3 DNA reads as TGTGCCAGCAGGACTAGGGGGGAGCTAATCTATGGCTACACCTTC. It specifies CASRTRGELIYGYTF.

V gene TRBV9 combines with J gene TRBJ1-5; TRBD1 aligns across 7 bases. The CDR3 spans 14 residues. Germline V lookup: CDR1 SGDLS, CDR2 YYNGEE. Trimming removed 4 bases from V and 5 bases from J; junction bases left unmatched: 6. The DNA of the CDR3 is TGTGCCAGCAGCTATGACAGGGTAGATCAGCCCCAGCATTTT. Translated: CASSYDRVDQPQHF.

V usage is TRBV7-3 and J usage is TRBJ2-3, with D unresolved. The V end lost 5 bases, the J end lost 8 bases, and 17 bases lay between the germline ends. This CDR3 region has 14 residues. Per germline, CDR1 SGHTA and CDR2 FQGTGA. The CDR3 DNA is TGTGCCAGCAGCCCTGGTATTGAGTTTTTTACGCAGTATTTT. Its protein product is CASSPGIEFFTQYF.

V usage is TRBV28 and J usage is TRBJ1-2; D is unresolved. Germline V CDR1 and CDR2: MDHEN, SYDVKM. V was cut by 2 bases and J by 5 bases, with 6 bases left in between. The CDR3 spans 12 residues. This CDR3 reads CASSLTGYGYTF. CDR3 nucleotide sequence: TGTGCCAGCAGTTTAACGGGGTATGGCTACACCTTC.

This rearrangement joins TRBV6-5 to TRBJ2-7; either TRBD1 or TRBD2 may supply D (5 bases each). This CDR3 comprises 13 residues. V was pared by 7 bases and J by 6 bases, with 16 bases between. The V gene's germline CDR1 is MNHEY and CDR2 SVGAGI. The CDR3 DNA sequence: TGTGCCAGCAAGAGGGCAGGGTCTAGCGAGCAGTACTTC. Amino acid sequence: CASKRAGSSEQYF.

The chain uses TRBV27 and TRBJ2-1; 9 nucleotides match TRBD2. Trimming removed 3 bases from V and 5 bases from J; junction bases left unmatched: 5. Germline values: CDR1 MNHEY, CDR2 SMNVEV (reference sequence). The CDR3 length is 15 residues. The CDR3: CASSLVLAGNNEQFF. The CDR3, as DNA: TGTGCCAGCAGTTTGGTACTAGCGGGTAACAATGAGCAGTTCTTC.

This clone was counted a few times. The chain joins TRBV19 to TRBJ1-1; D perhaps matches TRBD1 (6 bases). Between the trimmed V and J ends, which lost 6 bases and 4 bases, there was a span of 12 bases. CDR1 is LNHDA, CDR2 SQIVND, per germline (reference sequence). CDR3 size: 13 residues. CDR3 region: CASRSGAITEAFF. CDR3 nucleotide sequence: TGTGCCAGTAGGTCAGGGGCAATCACTGAAGCTTTCTTT.

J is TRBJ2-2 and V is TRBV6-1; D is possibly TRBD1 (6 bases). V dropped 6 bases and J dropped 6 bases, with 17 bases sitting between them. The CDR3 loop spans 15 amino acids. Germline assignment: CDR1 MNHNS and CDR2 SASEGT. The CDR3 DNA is TGTGCCAGCAGCGACAGGAGGACGGTGGCCGGGGAGCTGTTTTTT. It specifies CASSDRRTVAGELFF.

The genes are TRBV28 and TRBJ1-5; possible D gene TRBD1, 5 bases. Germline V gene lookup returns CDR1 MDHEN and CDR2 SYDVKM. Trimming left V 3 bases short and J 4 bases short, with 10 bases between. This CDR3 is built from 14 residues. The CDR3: CASSFSRGNQPQHF. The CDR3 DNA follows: TGTGCCAGCAGTTTTAGTAGGGGAAATCAGCCCCAGCATTTT.

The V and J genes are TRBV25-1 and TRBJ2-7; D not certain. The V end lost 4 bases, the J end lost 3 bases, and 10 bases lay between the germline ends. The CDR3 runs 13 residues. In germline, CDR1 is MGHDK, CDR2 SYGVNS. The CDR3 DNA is TGTGCCAGCAGTGGACACAATCGCTACGAGCAGTACTTC. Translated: CASSGHNRYEQYF.

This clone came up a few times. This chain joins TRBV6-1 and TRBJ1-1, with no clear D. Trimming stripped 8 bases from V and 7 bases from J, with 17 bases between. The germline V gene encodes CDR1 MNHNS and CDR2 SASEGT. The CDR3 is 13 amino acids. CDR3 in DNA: TGTGCCAGCTCAATCCTCACCCCCAATGAAGCTTTCTTT. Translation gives CASSILTPNEAFF.

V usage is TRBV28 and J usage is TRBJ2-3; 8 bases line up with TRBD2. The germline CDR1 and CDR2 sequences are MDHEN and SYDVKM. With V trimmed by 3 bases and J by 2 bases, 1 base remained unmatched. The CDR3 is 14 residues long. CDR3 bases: TGTGCCAGCAGTTTTAGCGGGGACACAGATACGCAGTATTTT. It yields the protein CASSFSGDTDTQYF.

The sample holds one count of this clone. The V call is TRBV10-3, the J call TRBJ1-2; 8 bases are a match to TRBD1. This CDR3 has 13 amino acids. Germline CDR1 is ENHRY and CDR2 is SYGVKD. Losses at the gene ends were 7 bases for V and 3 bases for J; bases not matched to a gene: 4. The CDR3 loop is CAITVQGDYGYTF. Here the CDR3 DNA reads TGTGCCATCACGGTACAGGGGGACTATGGCTACACCTTC.

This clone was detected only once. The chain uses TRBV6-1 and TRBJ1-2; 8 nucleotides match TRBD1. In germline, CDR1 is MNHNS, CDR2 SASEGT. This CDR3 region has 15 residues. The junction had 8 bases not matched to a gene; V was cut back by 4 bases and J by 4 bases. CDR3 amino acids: CASSGFRGRFYGYTF. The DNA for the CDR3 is TGTGCCAGCAGTGGATTCAGGGGGCGCTTCTATGGCTACACCTTC.

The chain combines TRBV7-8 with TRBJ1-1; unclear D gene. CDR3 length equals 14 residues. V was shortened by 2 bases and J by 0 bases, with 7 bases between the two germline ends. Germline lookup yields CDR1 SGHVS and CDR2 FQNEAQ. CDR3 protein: CASSLPAMNTEAFF. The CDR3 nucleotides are TGTGCCAGCAGCTTACCCGCTATGAACACTGAAGCTTTCTTT. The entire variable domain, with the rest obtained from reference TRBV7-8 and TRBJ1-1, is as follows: GAGVSQSPRYKVAKRGQDVALRCDPISGHVSLFWYQQALGQGPEFLTYFQNEAQLDKSGLPSDRFFAERPEGSVSTLKIQRTQQEDSAVYLCASSLPAMNTEAFFGQGTRLTVV.

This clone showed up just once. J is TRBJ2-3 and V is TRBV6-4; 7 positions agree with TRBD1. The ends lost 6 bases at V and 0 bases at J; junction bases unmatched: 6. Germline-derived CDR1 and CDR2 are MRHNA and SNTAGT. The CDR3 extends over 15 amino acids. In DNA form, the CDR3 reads TGTGCCAGCAGCGAACAGGGGATGAGCACAGATACGCAGTATTTT. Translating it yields CASSEQGMSTDTQYF.